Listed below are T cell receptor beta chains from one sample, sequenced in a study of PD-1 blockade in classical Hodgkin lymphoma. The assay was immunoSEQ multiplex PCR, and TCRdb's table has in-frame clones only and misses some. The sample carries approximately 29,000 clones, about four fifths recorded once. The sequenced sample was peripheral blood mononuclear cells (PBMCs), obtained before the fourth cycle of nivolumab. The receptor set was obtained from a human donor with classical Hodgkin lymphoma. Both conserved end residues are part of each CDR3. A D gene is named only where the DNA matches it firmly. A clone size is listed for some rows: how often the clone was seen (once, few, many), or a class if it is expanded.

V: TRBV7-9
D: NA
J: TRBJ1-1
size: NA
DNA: TGTGCCAGCACCGGTAGTGCGAACACTGAAGCTTTCTTT
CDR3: CASTGSANTEAFF

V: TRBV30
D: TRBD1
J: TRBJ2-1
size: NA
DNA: TGTGCCTGGAGTGGACAGGGGAATGAGCAGTTCTTC
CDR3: CAWSGQGNEQFF

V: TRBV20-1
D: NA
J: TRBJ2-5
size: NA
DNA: TGCAGTGCTATCTGGCAAGAGACCCAGTACTTC
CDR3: CSAIWQETQYF

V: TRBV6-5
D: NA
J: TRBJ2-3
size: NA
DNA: TGTGCCAGCAGTGATGGGGGATTCACAGATACGCAGTATTTT
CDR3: CASSDGGFTDTQYF

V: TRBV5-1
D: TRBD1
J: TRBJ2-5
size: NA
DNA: TGCGCCAGCAGCTTGGTCCCGGGACAGGGGGGAGAGACCCAGTACTTC
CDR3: CASSLVPGQGGETQYF

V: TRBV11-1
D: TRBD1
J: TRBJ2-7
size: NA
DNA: TGTGCCAGCAGCTTAGAAGGGACAGGGTTTGGCGGGCACTCCTACGAGCAGTACTTC
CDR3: CASSLEGTGFGGHSYEQYF

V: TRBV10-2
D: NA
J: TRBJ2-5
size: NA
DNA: TGCGCCAGCAGTGAGCCCCCCACCGGGATCCAAGAGACCCAGTACTTC
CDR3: CASSEPPTGIQETQYF

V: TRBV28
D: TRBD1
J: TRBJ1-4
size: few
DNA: TGTGCCAGCAGTATGCTGACAGGGGGAAATGAAAAACTGTTTTTT
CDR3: CASSMLTGGNEKLFF

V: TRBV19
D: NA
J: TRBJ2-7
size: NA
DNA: TGTGCCAGTAAGAAAGGATTGAGCTCCTACGAGCAGTACTTC
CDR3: CASKKGLSSYEQYF

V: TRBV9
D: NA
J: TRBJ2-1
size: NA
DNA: TGTGCCAGCAGCGCAGGCAATGAGCAGTTCTTC
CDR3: CASSAGNEQFF

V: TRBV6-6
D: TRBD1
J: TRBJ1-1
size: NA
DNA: TGTGCCAGCATCAGCCGGGACAGGGGGGTAAACACTGAAGCTTTCTTT
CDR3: CASISRDRGVNTEAFF

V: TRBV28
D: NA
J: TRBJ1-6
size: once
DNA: TGTGCCAGCAGTTTCAAGCAGGGAGTATCCATGTCACCCCTCCACTTT
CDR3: CASSFKQGVSMSPLHF

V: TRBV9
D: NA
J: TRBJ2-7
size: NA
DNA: TGTGCCAGCAGCCAAGATTGGCGCTACGAGCAGTACTTC
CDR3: CASSQDWRYEQYF

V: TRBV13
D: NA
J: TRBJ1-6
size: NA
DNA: TGTGCCAGCAGAAGCGGGACGGCCTATAATTCACCCCTCCACTTT
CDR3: CASRSGTAYNSPLHF